This is a list of T cell receptor beta chains from one sample in a study of glioma-infiltrating T cells. TCRdb analysed the multiplex PCR reads with MiXCR anew, one entry per CDR3 protein. The sample holds about 89,000 distinct CDR3 sequences, about 25% seen once. The sample consisted of glioma tissue, nonneoplastic brain tissue, or PBMCs (not recorded which). Receptors originate from a human donor with low-grade glioma or glioblastoma, undergoing nonglioma brain surgery, or in good health (not recorded which). The CDR3 runs from the conserved cysteine through the conserved F or W. The D gene is left open where the match is weak. Rows may omit the clone size; those that give it use once, few, many or a size class.

>TRBV6-6|NA|TRBJ2-7|many
CASSYGPDSSYEQYF
TGTGCCAGCAGTTACGGACCCGACTCCTCCTACGAGCAGTACTTC
>TRBV2|NA|TRBJ1-6|many
CASSEAGRISPLHF
TGTGCCAGCAGTGAAGCGGGGAGGATTTCACCCCTCCACTTT
>TRBV10-2|NA|TRBJ2-7|NA
CASSGGPSIYEQYF
TGCGCCAGCAGTGGCGGTCCCTCCATCTACGAGCAGTACTTC
>TRBV29-1|NA|TRBJ2-7|few
CSVRQLGDYEQYF
TGCAGCGTGCGACAGCTCGGAGACTACGAGCAGTACTTC
>TRBV12-3/TRBV12-4|NA|TRBJ2-3|NA
CASSLPSLGTDTQYF
TGTGCCAGCAGTTTACCTAGCCTTGGCACAGATACGCAGTATTTT
>TRBV6-2/TRBV6-3|NA|TRBJ2-5|many
CASSYGPTQETQYF
TGTGCCAGCAGTTACGGGCCGACGCAAGAGACCCAGTACTTC
>TRBV20-1|NA|TRBJ1-2|many
CSPRGGETATISNYGYTF
TGCAGTCCCCGGGGGGGAGAGACAGCAACTATTTCTAACTATGGCTACACCTTC
>TRBV3-1|NA|TRBJ1-6|many
CASSQGGPVSPLHF
TGTGCCAGCAGCCAAGGTGGTCCGGTCTCACCCCTCCACTTT
>TRBV6-1|NA|TRBJ2-6|many
CASSSTASNSGANVLTF
TGTGCCAGCAGTTCCACCGCCAGTAACTCTGGGGCCAACGTCCTGACTTTC
>TRBV7-8|NA|TRBJ2-1|NA
CASSFIGRNEQFF
TGTGCCAGCAGCTTTATAGGGCGCAATGAGCAGTTCTTC
>TRBV27|TRBD1|TRBJ2-7|many
CASSLSGTEYYEQYF
TGTGCCAGCAGTTTATCGGGGACAGAATACTACGAGCAGTACTTC
>TRBV12-3/TRBV12-4|TRBD1|TRBJ2-3|NA
CASSNHGTGSTDTQYF
TGTGCCAGCAGTAATCATGGGACAGGTAGCACAGATACGCAGTATTTT
>TRBV10-1|NA|TRBJ2-3|NA
CASRDSGITDTQYF
TGCGCCAGCCGGGACTCAGGAATCACAGATACGCAGTATTTT
>TRBV5-4|TRBD2|TRBJ2-3|few
CASSYLSGGTDTQYF
TGTGCCAGCAGCTACCTTAGCGGGGGCACAGATACGCAGTATTTT
>TRBV11-2|NA|TRBJ2-5|many
CASSLTEETQYF
TGTGCCAGCAGCTTAACCGAAGAGACCCAGTACTTC
>TRBV7-2|NA|TRBJ2-3|many
CASSRWGQGTDTQYF
TGTGCCAGCAGCCGCTGGGGGCAGGGCACAGATACGCAGTATTTT
>TRBV7-6|TRBD2|TRBJ2-3|NA
CASSRTSGTSTDTQYF
TGTGCCAGCAGTCGGACTAGCGGGACTAGCACAGATACGCAGTATTTT
>TRBV3-1|NA|TRBJ1-5|few
CASSRLGGPQHF
TGTGCCAGCAGTCGTCTTGGGGGGCCCCAGCATTTT
>TRBV11-2|NA|TRBJ1-3|NA
CASSAGPRVFQSSVYF
TGTGCCAGCAGCGCGGGCCCCCGGGTCTTCCAATCCAGCGTATATTTT
>TRBV2|NA|TRBJ1-5|many
CASTGTENQPQHF
TGTGCCAGCACCGGGACCGAGAATCAGCCCCAGCATTTT
>TRBV6-4|NA|TRBJ2-1|NA
CASSQEGSSYNEQFF
TGTGCCAGCAGTCAGGAGGGGAGCTCCTACAATGAGCAGTTCTTC
>TRBV2|NA|TRBJ2-3|many
CASLPLGRDTQYF
TGTGCCAGCCTCCCACTAGGTCGGGATACGCAGTATTTT
>TRBV12-3/TRBV12-4|NA|TRBJ2-5|few
CASSLRPRQTQYF
TGTGCCAGCAGTTTAAGGCCACGACAGACCCAGTACTTC
>TRBV20-1|NA|TRBJ2-3|many
CSAKKGSPTDTQYF
TGCAGTGCTAAGAAAGGCAGCCCCACAGATACGCAGTATTTT
>TRBV14|NA|TRBJ1-1|many
CASSQDFAREAFF
TGTGCCAGCAGCCAAGATTTTGCGAGAGAAGCTTTCTTT
>TRBV6-6|NA|TRBJ1-6|many
CASSYPDSSYNSPLHF
TGTGCCAGCAGTTACCCCGACAGCTCCTATAATTCACCCCTCCACTTT
>TRBV11-2|NA|TRBJ2-5|NA
CASSPRSWGEETQYF
TGTGCCAGCAGCCCCAGGTCATGGGGGGAAGAGACCCAGTACTTC
>TRBV3-1|NA|TRBJ2-1|many
CASSQGRIGEQFF
TGTGCCAGCAGCCAAGGCCGAATCGGTGAGCAGTTCTTC
>TRBV4-1|NA|TRBJ1-6|NA
CASSLPGGLSSSSYNSPLHF
TGCGCCAGCAGCCTTCCTGGGGGTTTATCCTCGAGCTCCTATAATTCACCCCTCCACTTT
>TRBV19|NA|TRBJ1-4|few
CASSSAGDTNEKLFF
TGTGCCAGTAGTTCAGCCGGGGATACTAATGAAAAACTGTTTTTT
>TRBV6-5|NA|TRBJ1-2|many
CASISSSRAVYGYTF
TGTGCCAGCATTTCCTCGAGTAGGGCAGTCTATGGCTACACCTTC
>TRBV20-1|NA|TRBJ1-1|many
CSFHIGGTNTEAFF
TGCAGTTTTCATATCGGGGGCACGAACACTGAAGCTTTCTTT
>TRBV27|NA|TRBJ1-5|many
CASSFSGTGQPQHF
TGTGCCAGCAGCTTCTCTGGTACCGGGCAGCCCCAGCATTTT
>TRBV7-9|TRBD1|TRBJ2-7|many
CASSSDRGLSNEQYF
TGTGCCAGCAGCTCGGACAGGGGACTATCTAACGAGCAGTACTTC
>TRBV18|NA|TRBJ1-6|many
CASSRINDNSPLHF
TGTGCCAGCTCACGCATCAATGATAATTCACCCCTCCACTTT
>TRBV18|TRBD2|TRBJ2-3|many
CASSPGTSGRDTQYF
TGTGCCAGCTCACCCGGGACTAGCGGGAGAGATACGCAGTATTTT
>TRBV7-8|NA|TRBJ2-7|many
CASSPLGGATYEQYF
TGTGCCAGCAGCCCCCTTGGGGGTGCTACCTACGAGCAGTACTTC
>TRBV27|TRBD2|TRBJ2-3|many
CASSLPGLAGSPDTQYF
TGTGCCAGCAGTTTACCTGGACTAGCGGGGTCCCCAGATACGCAGTATTTT
>TRBV20-1|NA|TRBJ1-1|NA
CSAARGGANTEAFF
TGCAGTGCTGCGAGGGGGGGGGCGAACACTGAGGCTTTCTTT
>TRBV20-1|TRBD2|TRBJ2-7|many
CSARDAALAGLVSYEQYF
TGCAGTGCTAGGGATGCGGCCTTAGCGGGGCTAGTCTCCTACGAGCAGTACTTC
>TRBV4-1|TRBD2|TRBJ2-1|many
CASSQDPGRAGDEQFF
TGCGCCAGCAGCCAAGATCCCGGGAGGGCCGGGGATGAGCAGTTCTTC
>TRBV5-4|TRBD1|TRBJ2-3|few
CASSPGQYTDTQYF
TGTGCCAGCAGCCCGGGACAGTACACAGATACGCAGTATTTT
>TRBV27|TRBD1|TRBJ1-6|medium-sized
CASTPGQYNSPLHF
TGTGCCAGCACCCCGGGACAGTATAATTCACCCCTCCACTTT
>TRBV18|NA|TRBJ2-3|once
CASPSQKGLSTDTQYF
TGTGCCAGCCCATCGCAGAAGGGACTCAGCACAGATACGCAGTATTTT
>TRBV20-1|TRBD1|TRBJ1-2|many
CSATQPGQGGGNYGYTF
TGCAGTGCTACCCAACCGGGACAGGGAGGAGGTAACTATGGCTACACCTTC